This paragraph covers one TCR beta chain sequence. Its specificity is not known. One entry per CDR3 protein, called by TCRdb with MiXCR from the reads. The sample lists 700,000 to 950,000 distinct CDR3 sequences; less than 35% were seen once. This record comes from a study of T cell repertoires in cytomegalovirus infection. Turning to the study itself: CMV infection plus the matching HLA type was flagged by public TCR beta signatures.

The CDR3 covers 15 residues. The V and J ends lost 4 bases and 3 bases, in that order; junction bases with no gene match: 8. CDR1 and CDR2 (germline): SGHNT, YYREEE (reference sequence). Sequencing used cultured CD8+ T cells from PBMCs, obtained from culture after CMV antigen stimulation. This TCR was sampled from a human donor in good health (CMV status not recorded). Some clones in this sample may be carry-over from other donors' samples. The V call is TRBV5-4, the J call TRBJ1-1; 8 bases align to TRBD1. The CDR3 spells CASSRTGGSDTEAFF. In nucleotides, the CDR3 is TGTGCCAGCAGCCGCACAGGGGGGTCGGACACTGAAGCTTTCTTT.